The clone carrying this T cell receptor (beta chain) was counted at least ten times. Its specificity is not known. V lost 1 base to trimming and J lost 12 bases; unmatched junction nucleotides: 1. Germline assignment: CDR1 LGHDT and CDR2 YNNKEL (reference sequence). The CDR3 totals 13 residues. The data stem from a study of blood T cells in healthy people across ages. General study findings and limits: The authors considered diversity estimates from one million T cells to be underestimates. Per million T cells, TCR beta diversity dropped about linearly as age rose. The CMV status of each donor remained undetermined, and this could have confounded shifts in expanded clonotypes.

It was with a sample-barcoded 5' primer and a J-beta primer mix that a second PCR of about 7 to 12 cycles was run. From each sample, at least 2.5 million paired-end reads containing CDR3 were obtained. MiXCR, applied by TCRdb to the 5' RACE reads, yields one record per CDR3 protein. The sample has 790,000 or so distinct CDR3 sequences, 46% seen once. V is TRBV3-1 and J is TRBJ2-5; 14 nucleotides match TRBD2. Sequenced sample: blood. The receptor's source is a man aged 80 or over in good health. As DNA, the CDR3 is TGTGCCAGCAGCCAAGGGACTAGCGGGAGGAAGTACTTC. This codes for CASSQGTSGRKYF.